These 3 T cell receptor beta chains were all obtained from the same sample, sequenced in a study of vaccination and CD4 T cells after COVID-19 (dated 2022 in TCRdb). These receptors are not linked to any known antigen. The treatment or condition label corresponds to: roughly nine-day PBMC culture with coronavirus spike peptide pools or control peptides (ViraFEST assay). Libraries were built with PCR. The reads were generated on an Illumina iSeq 100. DNA from cultured CD4+ T cells underwent TCR sequencing with the Oncomine TCR Beta short-read assay at the Johns Hopkins FTIC core. TCRdb passed the public sequencing reads through fastp at Q25 and MiXCR, retaining productive beta sequences. CDR3 protein duplicates are merged, each entry listing the most common genes and DNA. This sample lists under 25,000 distinct CDR3 sequences; roughly 40% were detected once. The ten most abundant clones make up about 27% of the sample.

Sequenced material: CD4+ T cells from blood, cultured in vitro, taken before SARS-CoV-2 vaccination. Receptors were obtained from a human donor who had recovered from COVID-19.

The J gene is TRBJ1-1, the V gene TRBV29-1; weak D call: TRBD1 (6 bases). Germline V gives CDR1 SQVTM, CDR2 ANQGSEA. With 4 bases removed from V and 5 bases from J, the gap between germline ends came to 17 bases. The CDR3 runs to 14 residues. DNA for the CDR3: TGCAGCGTTGCGCGGGGGGCCGGAGGAACTGAAGCTTTCTTT. Translation gives CSVARGAGGTEAFF.

This chain joins TRBV10-3 and TRBJ2-7, with 9 bases identical to TRBD2. Germline CDR1 and CDR2: ENHRY and SYGVKD. The CDR3 loop spans 14 amino acids. V was pared by 5 bases and J by 3 bases, with 5 bases of the junction left unmatched. This chain's CDR3 is CAISLSGGDYEQYF. DNA of the CDR3: TGTGCCATCAGTCTTAGCGGGGGCGACTACGAGCAGTACTTC.

The genes are TRBV30 and TRBJ1-2; TRBD1 might be the D (6 bases). From germline, CDR1 is GTSNPN and CDR2 SVGIG (reference sequence). The V end lost 4 bases, the J end lost 2 bases, and 11 bases lay between the germline ends. This CDR3 has 13 amino acids. For the CDR3, the DNA is TGTGCCTGGAATGGGGGGACAAACTATGGCTACACCTTC. Encoded protein: CAWNGGTNYGYTF.